Listed below are T cell receptor beta chains from one sample, sequenced in a study of CD8+ T cells in alopecia areata. Generated by immunoSEQ multiplex PCR, the TCRdb table keeps only in-frame clones and is missing some. The table has approximately 90,000 clones, approximately 70% seen once. The material sequenced was CD8+ T cells sorted from blood, taken at approximately week 42, from a patient treated with tofacitinib. The receptors were sampled from a human donor with alopecia areata. Both conserved end residues are part of each CDR3. The order of the fields is J gene, D gene, V gene, clone size, CDR3 protein, CDR3 DNA. The D gene is left open where the match is weak. The size field is filled for only some rows; it gives once, few, many or a size class.

>TRBJ1-1|TRBD1|TRBV27|NA
CASSSGQMNTEAFF
TGTGCCAGCAGTTCGGGACAGATGAACACTGAAGCTTTCTTT
>TRBJ1-3|NA|TRBV10-3|few
CAIAASSGNTIYF
TGTGCCATCGCTGCGAGCTCTGGAAACACCATATATTTT
>TRBJ1-1|NA|TRBV5-1|many
CASSPGTLNTEAFF
TGCGCCAGCAGCCCCGGGACACTGAACACTGAAGCTTTCTTT
>TRBJ2-1|NA|TRBV11-2|NA
CASSLTGSGEQFF
TGTGCCAGCAGTTTAACAGGGTCCGGTGAGCAGTTCTTC
>TRBJ2-5|TRBD2|TRBV7-6|NA
CASSSQRGGRDQYF
TGTGCCAGCAGCTCCCAGCGGGGGGGCCGGGACCAGTACTTC
>TRBJ1-1|NA|TRBV19|NA
CASSLREVNTEAFF
TGTGCCAGTAGTCTCAGGGAGGTGAACACTGAAGCTTTCTTT
>TRBJ2-3|TRBD2|TRBV5-1|NA
CASSPGPERGSTDTQYF
TGCGCCAGCAGCCCAGGACCCGAGCGGGGTAGCACAGATACGCAGTATTTT
>TRBJ2-3|NA|TRBV29-1|NA
CSVGSYREWRDTQYF
TGCAGCGTTGGAAGTTACAGGGAATGGAGAGATACGCAGTATTTT
>TRBJ2-7|TRBD2|TRBV29-1|NA
CSVPGFGTSGVYEQYF
TGCAGCGTCCCCGGCTTTGGGACTAGCGGGGTATACGAGCAGTACTTC
>TRBJ2-2|NA|TRBV11-2|NA
CASSLDRGWEHTGELFF
TGTGCCAGCAGCTTAGATCGTGGCTGGGAACACACCGGGGAGCTGTTTTTT
>TRBJ2-3|NA|TRBV29-1|NA
CSVEAGRNTQYF
TGCAGCGTTGAGGCAGGGAGGAATACGCAGTATTTT
>TRBJ1-5|NA|TRBV6-6|few
CASSYSSGGNQPQHF
TGTGCCAGCAGTTACTCCTCGGGGGGGAATCAGCCCCAGCATTTT
>TRBJ1-1|NA|TRBV5-1|NA
CASRDRKKMNTEAFF
TGCGCCAGCAGGGATAGAAAAAAAATGAACACTGAAGCTTTCTTT
>TRBJ1-6|NA|TRBV7-2|NA
CASSLGGARKNSPLHF
TGTGCCAGCAGCTTAGGGGGGGCCCGGAAGAATTCACCCCTCCACTTT
>TRBJ1-2|NA|TRBV29-1|NA
CSVDGGHYGYTF
TGCAGCGTCGACGGGGGACACTATGGCTACACCTTC
>TRBJ2-1|NA|TRBV7-9|NA
CASSFSLNEQFF
TGTGCCAGCAGCTTTAGTCTAAATGAGCAGTTCTTC
>TRBJ2-7|NA|TRBV5-6|NA
CASSGTESTYEQYF
TGTGCCAGCAGCGGGACCGAATCCACCTACGAGCAGTACTTC
>TRBJ2-7|NA|TRBV7-8|NA
CASSQTPRDDYEQYF
TGTGCCAGCAGCCAAACCCCGCGCGACGACTACGAGCAGTACTTC
>TRBJ1-2|TRBD1|TRBV7-9|NA
CASTVTGTGPLYGYTF
TGTGCCAGCACCGTCACCGGGACAGGGCCCCTCTATGGCTACACCTTC
>TRBJ1-5|NA|TRBV2|few
CASSERNQPQHF
TGTGCCAGCAGTGAACGCAATCAGCCCCAGCATTTT
>TRBJ2-1|NA|TRBV5-6|NA
CASSLGSYNEQFF
TGTGCCAGCAGCTTGGGTTCTTACAATGAGCAGTTCTTC
>TRBJ2-3|TRBD1|TRBV7-9|NA
CASITGTGKTDTQYF
TGTGCCAGCATAACCGGGACAGGGAAAACAGATACGCAGTATTTT
>TRBJ1-5|NA|TRBV13|few
CASSRRDQGNQPQHF
TGTGCCAGCAGCAGACGGGACCAGGGAAATCAGCCCCAGCATTTT
>TRBJ2-2|TRBD1|TRBV5-6|NA
CASSLQGAGELFF
TGTGCCAGCAGCTTACAGGGGGCCGGGGAGCTGTTTTTT
>TRBJ1-4|NA|TRBV7-9|NA
CASSQGKGTATNEKLFF
TGTGCCAGCAGCCAAGGCAAGGGAACTGCAACTAATGAAAAACTGTTTTTT
>TRBJ1-5|NA|TRBV5-6|few
CASSLGAQGNQPQHF
TGTGCCAGCAGCCTGGGGGCGCAGGGCAATCAGCCCCAGCATTTT
>TRBJ2-6|NA|TRBV11-3|NA
CASSPREGSGANVLTF
TGTGCCAGCAGCCCCCGGGAAGGCTCTGGGGCCAACGTCCTGACTTTC
>TRBJ2-2|NA|TRBV14|NA
CASSQGVTGELFF
TGTGCCAGCAGCCAAGGAGTCACCGGGGAGCTGTTTTTT
>TRBJ2-5|NA|TRBV7-6|NA
CASSLRGRRGETQYF
TGTGCCAGCAGCTTACGTGGCAGGCGGGGTGAGACCCAGTACTTC
>TRBJ2-7|TRBD2|TRBV4-3|once
CASSHHSGGAYEQYF
TGCGCCAGCAGCCACCATAGCGGGGGGGCTTACGAGCAGTACTTC
>TRBJ1-2|NA|TRBV4-3|NA
CASSQGHGDYGYTF
TGCGCCAGCAGCCAAGGGCACGGAGACTATGGCTACACCTTC
>TRBJ1-1|NA|TRBV19|NA
CASSPGPQAFF
TGTGCCAGTAGCCCAGGCCCCCAAGCTTTCTTT
>TRBJ2-6|TRBD1|TRBV7-2|NA
CASPLWTGGTGANVLTF
TGTGCCAGCCCCCTTTGGACAGGGGGCACTGGGGCCAACGTCCTGACTTTC
>TRBJ1-1|TRBD1|TRBV2|few
CASSVDREGRSMHTEAFF
TGTGCCAGCAGCGTAGACAGGGAAGGTCGTAGTATGCACACTGAAGCTTTCTTT
>TRBJ2-7|NA|TRBV7-8|NA
CASSEMSSYEQYF
TGTGCCAGCAGCGAAATGAGCTCCTACGAGCAGTACTTC
>TRBJ2-4|NA|TRBV13|few
CASSLNLGEAKNIQYF
TGTGCCAGCAGCTTAAATTTGGGAGAGGCCAAAAACATTCAGTACTTC
>TRBJ2-4|NA|TRBV2|NA
CASSERSQGGNIQYF
TGTGCCAGCAGTGAACGGTCACAAGGGGGAAACATTCAGTACTTC
>TRBJ2-2|NA|TRBV6-5|NA
CASSYVGRELFF
TGTGCCAGCAGTTACGTTGGAAGGGAGCTGTTTTTT
>TRBJ1-1|NA|TRBV25-1|NA
CASSEVGHGEAFF
TGTGCCAGCAGTGAGGTGGGACACGGGGAAGCTTTCTTT
>TRBJ2-2|TRBD1|TRBV9|NA
CASSLGTGGTGELFF
TGTGCCAGCAGCCTCGGGACAGGGGGCACCGGGGAGCTGTTTTTT
>TRBJ2-3|NA|TRBV7-9|few
CASIPAGDDTQYF
TGTGCCAGCATCCCGGCTGGTGACGATACGCAGTATTTT
>TRBJ2-6|NA|TRBV7-2|few
CASSLVLSGANVLTF
TGTGCCAGCAGCTTAGTCCTCTCTGGGGCCAACGTCCTGACTTTC
>TRBJ1-2|TRBD1|TRBV29-1|NA
CSVLSIPQGADYGYTF
TGCAGCGTCCTGTCCATACCACAGGGGGCGGACTATGGCTACACCTTC
>TRBJ2-7|NA|TRBV27|few
CASSGAGRYEQYF
TGTGCCAGCAGCGGGGCAGGCCGCTACGAGCAGTACTTC
>TRBJ1-1|TRBD1|TRBV11-1|NA
CASSLPPGTGGGLTEAFF
TGTGCCAGCAGCTTGCCTCCCGGGACAGGGGGCGGGTTAACTGAAGCTTTCTTT
>TRBJ2-7|TRBD1|TRBV29-1|NA
CSVVGATGAYEQYF
TGCAGCGTTGTCGGCGCGACAGGGGCCTACGAGCAGTACTTC
>TRBJ2-1|NA|TRBV27|NA
CASSLSAGWDEQFF
TGTGCCAGCAGTTTATCTGCGGGTTGGGATGAGCAGTTCTTC
>TRBJ1-5|NA|TRBV29-1|few
CSVAPAGSNQPQHF
TGCAGCGTTGCCCCCGCGGGTAGCAATCAGCCCCAGCATTTT
>TRBJ2-1|NA|TRBV6-4|NA
CASSDAAGDEQFF
TGTGCCAGCAGTGACGCCGCAGGGGATGAGCAGTTCTTC
>TRBJ2-1|TRBD1|TRBV2|NA
CASSDLRQGNGNNEQFF
TGTGCCAGCAGTGACCTTCGACAGGGTAACGGAAACAATGAGCAGTTCTTC
>TRBJ2-3|TRBD1|TRBV14|once
CASSQLDRDEPDTQYF
TGTGCCAGCAGCCAACTGGACAGGGACGAGCCAGATACGCAGTATTTT
>TRBJ2-2|NA|TRBV7-8|NA
CASSSRGPNTGELFF
TGTGCCAGCAGCAGCAGGGGCCCGAACACCGGGGAGCTGTTTTTT
>TRBJ2-1|TRBD2|TRBV7-3|NA
CASSSGLAGDNEQFF
TGTGCCAGCAGCTCGGGACTAGCGGGGGACAATGAGCAGTTCTTC
>TRBJ2-7|NA|TRBV5-1|NA
CASSLGSNYEQYF
TGCGCCAGCAGCTTGGGGTCCAACTACGAGCAGTACTTC
>TRBJ1-2|NA|TRBV14|NA
CASSQDHLGREPYGYTF
TGTGCCAGCAGCCAAGATCACCTTGGACGGGAACCCTATGGCTACACCTTC